This TCR beta chain stems from a study of cytomegalovirus exposure and HLA in healthy donors. Germline trimming cut 3 bases from V and 2 bases from J; bases unmatched to any gene: 8. Germline loops: CDR1 SGDLS, CDR2 YYNGEE. CDR3 length equals 16 residues. The primer mix had 60 Vbeta and 13 Jbeta primers. Clones were read by immunoSEQ multiplex PCR, and TCRdb kept only the in-frame ones, dropping some. The data show 150,000 to 200,000 clones, almost 85% seen once. Study outcomes and limitations: A later analysis reportedly found that, within productive TCRs, an Asian-associated ancestry cluster had fewer N-insertions than the mean observed across the roughly 700 donors. Despite most TCR sequences being rare, some public TCRs occurred in many donors. In the analysis, some V segments, TRBV6-2 and TRBV6-3 included, were excluded as indistinguishable. Later examination showed HLA-associated TCR beta chains had greater clonal expansion than equally common others.

As to this clone: Antigen: not known.

The rearrangement joins TRBV9 to TRBJ2-3, with 8 bases fitting TRBD2. The receptor comes from a boy aged 10-17 years in good health and CMV-seronegative. The source material was PBMCs. The DNA for the CDR3 is TGTGCCAGCAGCGCCGGGGGGGGACACATCACAGATACGCAGTATTTT. Amino acids: CASSAGGGHITDTQYF.